This passage covers 13 T cell receptor beta chains from one sample sequenced in a study of neurological immune-mediated disorders. TCRdb reanalysed the 5' RACE reads using MiXCR and keeps one entry per CDR3 protein. The sample lists fewer than 80,000 distinct CDR3 sequences; around 4.7% were seen once. Material for sequencing was PBMCs. The receptors derive from a woman aged 50 to 60 with multiple sclerosis.

In its sample, this clonotype was seen many times. This rearrangement joins TRBV12-3 or TRBV12-4 to TRBJ1-1; TRBD1 is a possible D gene (5 bases). The germline V and J ends were trimmed by 5 bases and 1 base, with 11 bases remaining between them. CDR3 length: 14 residues. Here the CDR3 reads CASSARDGNTEAFF. The CDR3 coding sequence is TGTGCCAGCAGTGCCAGGGACGGGAACACTGAAGCTTTCTTT.

This clonotype was recorded a few times. This chain uses TRBV7-9 with TRBJ2-1; D gene ambiguous. This CDR3 is built from 14 residues. CDR1 SEHNR and CDR2 FQNEAQ come from the germline V gene (reference sequence). Trimming removed 6 bases from V and 10 bases from J, with 19 bases in between. The CDR3 DNA sequence: TGTGCCAGCAGACAGACGGTGACCCCCCAAGAGCAGTTCTTC. Amino acid sequence: CASRQTVTPQEQFF.

This clonotype came up many times. The chain has TRBV5-1 and TRBJ2-5; possibly TRBD2 for D (5 bases). The CDR3 contains 15 residues. The germline CDR1 and CDR2 sequences are SGHRS and YFSETQ. Trimming removed 0 bases from V and 4 bases from J, with 13 bases in between. The CDR3 is CASSLAPGSRETQYF. In nucleotides, the CDR3 is TGCGCCAGCAGCTTGGCTCCGGGAAGTAGAGAGACCCAGTACTTC.

J is TRBJ2-4 and V is TRBV4-1, with 10 bases lining up with TRBD2. CDR1 is MGHRA and CDR2 is YSYEKL in the germline V gene. The CDR3 is 16 residues long. Trimming cost V 1 base and J 10 bases; bases outside gene matches: 10. The CDR3 DNA is TGCGCCAGCAGCCAAGGGACCAGCGGGGGGGCGAAAATTCAGTACTTC. It specifies CASSQGTSGGAKIQYF.

This clonotype was picked up many times. The chain joins TRBV3-1 to TRBJ1-1; no clear D. This CDR3 is built from 14 residues. The germline V and J ends were trimmed by 4 bases and 6 bases, with 15 bases remaining between them. The germline V gene encodes CDR1 LGHDT and CDR2 YNNKEL (reference sequence). CDR3 DNA sequence: TGTGCCAGCAGCCCACGATCGGGGATCCCTGAAGCTTTCTTT. Translation gives CASSPRSGIPEAFF. Filled out from reference TRBV3-1 and TRBJ1-1, the complete variable domain reads DTAVSQTPKYLVTQMGNDKSIKCEQNLGHDTMYWYKQDSKKFLKIMFSYNNKELIINETVPNRFSPKSPDKAHLNLHINSLELGDSAVYFCASSPRSGIPEAFFGQGTRLTVV.

A few counts support this clonotype. The junction and the germline gene differ at one end; a read error may be behind it. The rearrangement links TRBV6-2 or TRBV6-3 to TRBJ1-5; 7 bases line up with TRBD1. Germline assignment: CDR1 MNHEY and CDR2 SVGEGT. This CDR3 is built from 11 residues. The DNA of the CDR3 is TGTGCCAGCAGTTTCGGACAGGCCCAGAATTTT. Protein sequence: CASSFGQAQNF.

This clonotype has a count of ten or more. This sequence joins TRBV5-5 and TRBJ2-2, with TRBD2 as a possible D gene (6 bases). Per germline, CDR1 SGHKS and CDR2 YYEKEE (reference sequence). V shed 0 bases and J shed 6 bases, with 12 bases lying between them. The CDR3 is 15 residues long. The CDR3 DNA reads as TGTGCCAGCAGCTTGGACGGGGTAGCGGCCGGGGAGCTGTTTTTT. It encodes CASSLDGVAAGELFF.

In its sample, this clonotype was seen many times. This sequence joins TRBV20-1 and TRBJ1-5; no clear D gene. Trimming cost V 3 bases and J 1 base, with 4 bases left between them. Germline V gene data show CDR1 as DFQATT and CDR2 as SNEGSKA (reference sequence). The CDR3 has 12 residues. The CDR3 here is CSASLSNQPQHF. The CDR3 DNA reads TGCAGTGCTAGCTTAAGCAATCAGCCCCAGCATTTT.

This clonotype was recorded many times. This chain joins TRBV7-9 and TRBJ2-3, with D unclear. Germline lookup yields CDR1 SEHNR and CDR2 FQNEAQ (reference sequence). CDR3 length: 11 amino acids. V gave up 5 bases and J gave up 6 bases, with 6 bases separating them. CDR3 residues: CASSRVDTQYF. As DNA, the CDR3 is TGTGCCAGCAGCAGAGTGGATACGCAGTATTTT.

Notes on this clonotype: Its ends do not fully match the called genes, so a read error is possible. This chain links TRBV11-2 with TRBJ1-6, with 7 bases matching TRBD1. Germline loops: CDR1 SGHAT, CDR2 FQNNGV. This CDR3 has 14 amino acids. As DNA, the CDR3 is TGTGCCAGCGGCAACAGGGGTTCTAATTCACCCCTCAACTTT. This encodes CASGNRGSNSPLNF.

The chain joins TRBV5-1 to TRBJ2-1; no clear D gene. Deletions cut 0 bases from V and 5 bases from J, with 12 bases between. The CDR3 extends over 15 amino acids. CDR1 and CDR2 from the germline V gene are SGHRS and YFSETQ. The CDR3 DNA reads as TGCGCCAGCAGCTTGGTAGTTGCAGGTCACAATGAGCAGTTCTTC. This encodes CASSLVVAGHNEQFF.

This clonotype was counted at least ten times. The chain recombines TRBV12-3 or TRBV12-4 with TRBJ2-7, with D maybe TRBD2 (5 bases). CDR3 size: 13 residues. Trimming took off 5 bases at V and 6 bases at J, with 14 bases between the two ends. As DNA, the CDR3 is TGTGCCAGCAGTCCTAGGACGGACTCCGAGCAGTACGTC. Protein sequence: CASSPRTDSEQYV.

This clonotype occurred a few times. A read error may produce the germline difference seen at one junction end. This sequence joins TRBV6-6 and TRBJ2-6; 8 positions match TRBD2. Per germline, CDR1 MNHNY and CDR2 SVGAGI (reference sequence). The CDR3 is 16 residues long. The CDR3 here is CASISGGATGAKVLTF. In nucleotides, the CDR3 is TGTGCCAGCATTTCGGGGGGGGCGACCGGGGCCAAAGTCCTGACTTTC.